These T cell receptor beta chains were read from a single sample in a study of T cell responses to AZD1222 COVID-19 vaccine. TCRdb keeps only in-frame clones here, not all; method: immunoSEQ multiplex PCR. The table includes about 120,000 clones, around 92% detected once. This specimen consisted of peripheral blood, obtained on day 0 of AZD1222 vaccination. The receptors come from an adult in good health. Both conserved end residues are part of each CDR3. The D gene is left open where the match is weak. Clone size is stated in some rows and not others, as once, few, many or a class when expanded.

j_call,d_call,clone_size,v_call,cdr3_nt,cdr3_aa
TRBJ2-3,TRBD2,-,TRBV18,TGTGCCAGCTCACCCCTCCCGGGAGGGCCTTCAGATACGCAGTATTTT,CASSPLPGGPSDTQYF
TRBJ2-2,-,-,TRBV12-5,TGTGCTAGTGGTTCCCCGACAGGGAGGCTGGCCGGGGAGCTGTTTTTT,CASGSPTGRLAGELFF
TRBJ1-5,-,-,TRBV7-8,TGTGCCAGCAGCACGGGGGGAAATCAGCCCCAGCATTTT,CASSTGGNQPQHF
TRBJ2-7,-,-,TRBV7-2,TGTGCCAGCAGCGAATGGCAGGGTTCTTACGAGCAGTACTTC,CASSEWQGSYEQYF
TRBJ1-1,-,-,TRBV19,TGTGCCAGTAGTGGCAGCTCACTCAGGGAAGCTTTCTTT,CASSGSSLREAFF
TRBJ2-7,-,-,TRBV3-1/TRBV3-2,TGTGCCAGCAGCCAAGAGGCAGGAGGATTTGGGTCTTACGAGCAGTACTTC,CASSQEAGGFGSYEQYF
TRBJ1-2,-,-,TRBV29-1,TGCAGCGTCGCCCCCTATGGCTACACCTTC,CSVAPYGYTF
TRBJ1-3,-,once,TRBV20-1,TGCAGGGAACACTCTGGAAACACCATATATTTT,CREHSGNTIYF
TRBJ2-7,-,-,TRBV6-5,TGTGCCAGCAGTTACTCGATCACAGGGAGCTCCTACGAGCAGTACTTC,CASSYSITGSSYEQYF
TRBJ1-5,-,few,TRBV5-6,TGTGCCAGCAGCCCGGGGGGGGCGCAGCCCCAGCATTTT,CASSPGGAQPQHF
TRBJ2-2,-,-,TRBV7-9,TGTGCCAGCAGCGATCCATTAGCGAACACCGGGGAGCTGTTTTTT,CASSDPLANTGELFF
TRBJ1-5,-,-,TRBV19,TGTGCCAGTATGGACAGAGACTATCAGCCCCAGCATTTT,CASMDRDYQPQHF
TRBJ1-6,-,-,TRBV12-5,TGTGCTAGTGGTTTGGTACCTACAGGGCCCTATAATTCACCCCTCCACTTT,CASGLVPTGPYNSPLHF
TRBJ2-7,TRBD1,-,TRBV7-2,TGTGCCAGCAGCTTAGACAGGGGGAACGAGCAGTACTTC,CASSLDRGNEQYF
TRBJ2-2,TRBD2,-,TRBV28,TGTGCCAGCAGTCCGCTAGCGGGAATAAACACCGGGGAGCTGTTTTTT,CASSPLAGINTGELFF
TRBJ1-2,-,-,TRBV10-1,TGCGCCAGCAGGACCCCAGGGGACTGCTTC,CASRTPGDCF
TRBJ1-1,TRBD1,-,TRBV7-9,TGTGCCAGCAGCTCGGACAGGTTGATGAACACTGAAGCTTTCTTT,CASSSDRLMNTEAFF
TRBJ1-1,-,-,TRBV4-1,TGCGCCAGCAGCCCCACCGCGGGACAGAACACTGAAGCTTTCTTT,CASSPTAGQNTEAFF
TRBJ2-7,-,-,TRBV5-1,TGCGCCAGCAGCGGGGGGCCAGGCAAAGTCCACGAGCAGTACTTC,CASSGGPGKVHEQYF
TRBJ1-6,-,-,TRBV9,TGTGCCAGCAGCGTAGATGGGGACACTAATTCACCCCTCCACTTT,CASSVDGDTNSPLHF
TRBJ1-6,TRBD1,-,TRBV6-2/TRBV6-3,TGTGCCAGCAGTTGGGGCAGGGGGCTGAATTCACCCCTCCACTTT,CASSWGRGLNSPLHF
TRBJ2-7,-,-,TRBV11-2,TGTGCCAGCAGCTTCGACCAGGACGAGCAGTACTTC,CASSFDQDEQYF
TRBJ1-2,-,-,TRBV5-8,TGTGCCAGCAGCTTGGCCAAGCAGGCTGGCTACACCTTC,CASSLAKQAGYTF
TRBJ1-1,-,-,TRBV11-3,TGTGCCAGCAGCTTATTCGCAGGGTCCACTGAAGCTTTCTTT,CASSLFAGSTEAFF
TRBJ1-1,-,-,TRBV11-2,TGTGCCAGCAGCTTGGAACGAGGAGATATTGAAGCTTTCTTT,CASSLERGDIEAFF
TRBJ2-7,-,-,TRBV3-1/TRBV3-2,TGTGCCAGCAGCCAATCTCTTGAGACAGACTACGAGCAGTACTTC,CASSQSLETDYEQYF
TRBJ1-5,TRBD1,-,TRBV30,TGTGCCTGGGCAGAGGGGGCGGATAGCAATCAGCCCCAGCATTTT,CAWAEGADSNQPQHF
TRBJ1-4,TRBD1,once,TRBV4-1,TGCGCCAGCAGCCAAGAATACGCACAGGGGGCCGGAAAACTGTTTTTT,CASSQEYAQGAGKLFF
TRBJ1-5,-,-,TRBV30,TGTGCCTGGAGTGGGGGCACAGGGTTGAATCAGCCCCAGCATTTT,CAWSGGTGLNQPQHF
TRBJ2-5,-,-,TRBV28,TGTGCCAGCAGTCCCCCTTCGGAGGTTCAAGAGACCCAGTACTTC,CASSPPSEVQETQYF
TRBJ2-1,-,-,TRBV6-2/TRBV6-3,TGTGCCAGCAGTTACCAGGGGGGATCTTCCTACAATGAGCAGTTCTTC,CASSYQGGSSYNEQFF